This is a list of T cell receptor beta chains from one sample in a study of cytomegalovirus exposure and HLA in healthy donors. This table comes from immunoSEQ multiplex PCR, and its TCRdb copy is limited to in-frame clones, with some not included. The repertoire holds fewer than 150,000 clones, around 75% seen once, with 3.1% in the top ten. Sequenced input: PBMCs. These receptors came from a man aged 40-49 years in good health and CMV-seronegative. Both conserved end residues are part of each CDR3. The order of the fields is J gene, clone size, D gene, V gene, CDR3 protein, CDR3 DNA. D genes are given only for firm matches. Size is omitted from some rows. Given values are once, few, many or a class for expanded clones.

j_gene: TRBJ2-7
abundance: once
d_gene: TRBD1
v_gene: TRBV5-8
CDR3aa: CASRGQGGRSYEQYF
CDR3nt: TGTGCCAGCAGGGGACAGGGAGGAAGATCCTACGAGCAGTACTTC

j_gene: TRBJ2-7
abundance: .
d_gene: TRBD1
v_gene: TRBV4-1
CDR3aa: CASSQDSGTGGYEQYF
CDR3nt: TGCGCCAGCAGCCAAGATTCTGGGACAGGGGGTTACGAGCAGTACTTC

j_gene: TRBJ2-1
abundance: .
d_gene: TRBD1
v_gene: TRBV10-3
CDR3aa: CATGTGGGNEQFF
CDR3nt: TGTGCCACTGGGACAGGGGGTGGGAATGAGCAGTTCTTC

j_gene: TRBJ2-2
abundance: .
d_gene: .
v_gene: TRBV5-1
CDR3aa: CASSRSRDTGELFF
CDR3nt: TGCGCCAGCAGTCGTAGCAGGGACACCGGGGAGCTGTTTTTT

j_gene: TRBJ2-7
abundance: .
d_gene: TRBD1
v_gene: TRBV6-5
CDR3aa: CASSFNDRGGYEQYF
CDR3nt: TGTGCCAGCAGTTTCAACGACAGGGGGGGGTACGAGCAGTACTTC

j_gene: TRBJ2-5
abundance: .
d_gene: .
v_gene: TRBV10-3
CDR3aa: CAISEGPAGPQETQYF
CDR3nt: TGTGCCATCAGTGAGGGCCCGGCAGGGCCCCAAGAGACCCAGTACTTC

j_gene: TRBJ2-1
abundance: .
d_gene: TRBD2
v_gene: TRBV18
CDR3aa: CASSQTSGVLDEQFF
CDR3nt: TGTGCCAGCTCACAGACTAGCGGGGTTCTCGATGAGCAGTTCTTC

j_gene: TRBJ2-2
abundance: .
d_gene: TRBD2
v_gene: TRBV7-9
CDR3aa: CASRPPGASGGTNTGELFF
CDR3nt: TGTGCCAGCAGGCCACCCGGGGCTAGCGGGGGGACGAACACCGGGGAGCTGTTTTTT

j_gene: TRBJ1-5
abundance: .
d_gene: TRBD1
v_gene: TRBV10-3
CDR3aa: CAIKGQGAAQPQHF
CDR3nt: TGTGCCATCAAGGGACAGGGGGCGGCTCAGCCCCAGCATTTT

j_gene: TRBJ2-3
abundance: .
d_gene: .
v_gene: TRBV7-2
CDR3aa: CASSLAPPQRTQYF
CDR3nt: TGTGCCAGCAGCTTAGCCCCCCCTCAGCGTACGCAGTATTTT

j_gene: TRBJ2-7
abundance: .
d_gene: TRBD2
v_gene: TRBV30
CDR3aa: CACKAGGSYEQYF
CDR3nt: TGTGCCTGTAAAGCGGGGGGGTCCTACGAGCAGTACTTC

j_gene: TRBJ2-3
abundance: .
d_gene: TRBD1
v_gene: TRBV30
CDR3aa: CAWNAGGVTDTQYF
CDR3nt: TGTGCCTGGAACGCAGGGGGTGTCACAGATACGCAGTATTTT

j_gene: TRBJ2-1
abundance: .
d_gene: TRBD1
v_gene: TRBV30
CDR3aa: CAWDRTGKPYNEQFF
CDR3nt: TGTGCCTGGGACCGGACAGGGAAGCCCTACAATGAGCAGTTCTTC

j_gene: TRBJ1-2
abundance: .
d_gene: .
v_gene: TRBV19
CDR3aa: CASRTEAVEGYTF
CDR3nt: TGTGCCAGTCGGACAGAGGCGGTGGAAGGCTACACCTTC

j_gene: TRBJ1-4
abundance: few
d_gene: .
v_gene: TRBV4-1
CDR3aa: CASSQDLGRTNEKLFF
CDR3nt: TGCGCCAGCAGCCAAGATCTGGGCAGAACTAATGAAAAACTGTTTTTT

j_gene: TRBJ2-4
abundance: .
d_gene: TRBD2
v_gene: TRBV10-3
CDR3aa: CAISESGGTGGLDIQYF
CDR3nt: TGTGCCATCAGTGAGTCAGGCGGGACGGGAGGATTGGACATTCAGTACTTC

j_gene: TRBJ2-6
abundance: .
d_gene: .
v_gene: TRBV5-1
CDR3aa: CASSLTRGQSGANVLTF
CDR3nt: TGCGCCAGCTCCCTCACCAGGGGTCAGTCTGGGGCCAACGTCCTGACTTTC

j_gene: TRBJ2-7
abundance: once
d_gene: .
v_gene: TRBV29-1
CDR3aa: CSVIGGSSYEQYF
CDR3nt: TGCAGCGTTATCGGCGGAAGCTCCTACGAGCAGTACTTC

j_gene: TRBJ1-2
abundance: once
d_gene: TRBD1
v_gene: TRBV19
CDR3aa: CASSTDRDAYGYTF
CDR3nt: TGTGCCAGTAGTACTGACAGGGATGCCTATGGCTACACCTTC

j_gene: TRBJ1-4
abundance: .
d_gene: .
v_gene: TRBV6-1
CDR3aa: CASSEGGPTNEKLFF
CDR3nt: TGTGCCAGCAGTGAGGGAGGGCCGACTAATGAAAAACTGTTTTTT

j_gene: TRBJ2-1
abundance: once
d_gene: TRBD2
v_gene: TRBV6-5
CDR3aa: CASSRPGGANEQFF
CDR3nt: TGTGCCAGCAGTCGGCCCGGGGGGGCCAATGAGCAGTTCTTC

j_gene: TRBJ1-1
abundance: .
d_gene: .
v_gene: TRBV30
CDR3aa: CAWSVGGHTEAFF
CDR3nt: TGTGCCTGGAGTGTAGGGGGTCACACTGAAGCTTTCTTT

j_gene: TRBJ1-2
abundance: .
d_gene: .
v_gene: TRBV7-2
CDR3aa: CASSLARGDYGYTF
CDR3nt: TGTGCCAGCAGCTTAGCTCGGGGGGACTATGGCTACACCTTC

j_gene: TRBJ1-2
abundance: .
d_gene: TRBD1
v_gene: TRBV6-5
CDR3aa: CASSYSGQNGYTF
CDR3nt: TGTGCCAGCAGTTACTCGGGACAGAATGGCTACACCTTC

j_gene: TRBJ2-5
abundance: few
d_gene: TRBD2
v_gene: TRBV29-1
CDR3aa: CSVFGGKETQYF
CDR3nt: TGCAGCGTTTTCGGGGGGAAAGAGACCCAGTACTTC

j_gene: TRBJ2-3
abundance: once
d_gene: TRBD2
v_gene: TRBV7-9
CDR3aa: CASSLDGTSSTDTQYF
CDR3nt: TGTGCCAGCAGCTTAGACGGGACTAGCAGCACAGATACGCAGTATTTT

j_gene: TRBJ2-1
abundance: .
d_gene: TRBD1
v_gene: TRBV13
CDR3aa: CASSLETGVYHEQFF
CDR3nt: TGTGCCAGCAGCTTAGAAACAGGGGTTTACCATGAGCAGTTCTTC

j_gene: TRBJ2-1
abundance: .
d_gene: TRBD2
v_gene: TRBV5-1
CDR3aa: CASSILSGGPYNEQFF
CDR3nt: TGCGCCAGCAGCATTCTGAGCGGGGGCCCCTACAATGAGCAGTTCTTC

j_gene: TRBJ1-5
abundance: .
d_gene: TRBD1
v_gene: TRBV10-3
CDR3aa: CAISDFGQGRQPQHF
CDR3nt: TGTGCCATCAGTGATTTCGGACAGGGGCGTCAGCCCCAGCATTTT

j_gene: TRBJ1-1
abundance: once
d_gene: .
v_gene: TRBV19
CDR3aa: CASRGPRGSEAFF
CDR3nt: TGTGCCAGTAGAGGGCCGAGAGGGAGTGAAGCTTTCTTT

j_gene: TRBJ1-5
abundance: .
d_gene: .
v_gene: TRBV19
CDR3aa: CASSPGQSSSNQPQHF
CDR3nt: TGTGCCAGTAGCCCGGGACAAAGCTCTTCCAATCAGCCCCAGCATTTT